This is a list of T cell receptor beta chains from one sample in a study of cytomegalovirus exposure and HLA in healthy donors. Sequencing was performed with immunoSEQ multiplex PCR; in TCRdb, only in-frame clones are kept and a portion is missing. Here the sample spans about 180,000 clones, just over 75% being singletons. The sequenced sample was PBMCs. These receptors were taken from a young man in good health and CMV-seronegative. The CDR3 runs from the conserved cysteine through the conserved F or W. A D gene is named only where the DNA matches it firmly.

TRBD1 | TRBJ2-7 | TRBV6-6 | CASSLKGQGYEQYF | TGTGCCAGCAGCCTCAAGGGACAGGGCTACGAGCAGTACTTC
TRBD1 | TRBJ1-2 | TRBV10-3 | CAISEQGASYGYTF | TGTGCCATCAGTGAGCAGGGGGCAAGCTATGGCTACACCTTC
TRBD2 | TRBJ2-1 | TRBV5-1 | CASSSLAGSYNEQFF | TGCGCCAGCAGCTCCTTAGCGGGATCCTACAATGAGCAGTTCTTC
TRBD1 | TRBJ1-1 | TRBV7-9 | CASRGDRYTEAFF | TGTGCCAGCAGGGGGGACAGGTACACTGAAGCTTTCTTT
NA | TRBJ2-1 | TRBV4-3 | CASSQDRLAYGVEQFF | TGCGCCAGCAGCCAAGATCGGCTAGCATACGGAGTGGAGCAGTTCTTC
TRBD2 | TRBJ2-5 | TRBV9 | CASSVGWGSGVETQYF | TGTGCCAGCAGCGTAGGGTGGGGTAGCGGGGTAGAGACCCAGTACTTC
TRBD2 | TRBJ2-7 | TRBV5-1 | CASSKGTSGFSYEQYF | TGCGCCAGCAGCAAAGGGACTAGCGGCTTCTCCTACGAGCAGTACTTC
NA | TRBJ2-7 | TRBV2 | CASSEYEQYF | TGTGCCAGCAGTGAATACGAGCAGTACTTC
TRBD2 | TRBJ2-7 | TRBV28 | CASRVGGNSYEQYF | TGTGCCAGCAGAGTGGGAGGGAATTCCTACGAGCAGTACTTC
TRBD1 | TRBJ2-7 | TRBV18 | CASSPNRGSMYEQYF | TGTGCCAGCTCACCAAACAGGGGCAGTATGTACGAGCAGTACTTC